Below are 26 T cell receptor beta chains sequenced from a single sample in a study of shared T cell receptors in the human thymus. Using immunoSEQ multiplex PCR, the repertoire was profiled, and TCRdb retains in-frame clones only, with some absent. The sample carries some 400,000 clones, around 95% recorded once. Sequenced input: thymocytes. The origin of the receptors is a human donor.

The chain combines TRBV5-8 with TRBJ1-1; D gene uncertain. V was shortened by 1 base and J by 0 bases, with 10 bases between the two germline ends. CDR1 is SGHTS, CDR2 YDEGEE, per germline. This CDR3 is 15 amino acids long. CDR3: CASSLWSPMNTEAFF. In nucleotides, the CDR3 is TGTGCCAGCAGCTTGTGGTCCCCCATGAACACTGAAGCTTTCTTT.

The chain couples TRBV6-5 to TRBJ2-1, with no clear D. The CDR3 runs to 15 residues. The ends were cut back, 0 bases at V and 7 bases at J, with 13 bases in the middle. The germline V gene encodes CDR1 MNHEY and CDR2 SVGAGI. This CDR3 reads CASSYSNNGLNEQFF. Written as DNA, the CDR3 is TGTGCCAGCAGTTACTCGAATAATGGTTTGAATGAGCAGTTCTTC.

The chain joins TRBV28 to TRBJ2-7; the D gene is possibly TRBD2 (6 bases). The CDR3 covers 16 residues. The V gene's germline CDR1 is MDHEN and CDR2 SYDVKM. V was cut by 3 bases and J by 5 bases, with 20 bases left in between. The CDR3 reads CASSFRSGEKVDEQYF. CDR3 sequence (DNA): TGTGCCAGCAGTTTTCGGTCGGGGGAAAAAGTGGACGAGCAGTACTTC.

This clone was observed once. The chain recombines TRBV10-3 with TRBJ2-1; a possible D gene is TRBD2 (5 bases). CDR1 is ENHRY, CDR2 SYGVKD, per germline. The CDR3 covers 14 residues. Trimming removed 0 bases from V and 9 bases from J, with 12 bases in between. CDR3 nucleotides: TGTGCCATCAGTGAGTCGAGCGGAGGAAGTGAGCAGTTCTTC. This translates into CAISESSGGSEQFF.

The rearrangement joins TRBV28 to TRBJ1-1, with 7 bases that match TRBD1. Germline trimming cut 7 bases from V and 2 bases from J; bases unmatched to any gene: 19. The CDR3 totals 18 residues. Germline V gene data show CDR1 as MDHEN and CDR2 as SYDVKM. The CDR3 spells CASTHDRVSKPANTEAFF. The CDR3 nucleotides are TGTGCCAGCACTCACGACAGGGTATCGAAACCGGCTAACACTGAAGCTTTCTTT.

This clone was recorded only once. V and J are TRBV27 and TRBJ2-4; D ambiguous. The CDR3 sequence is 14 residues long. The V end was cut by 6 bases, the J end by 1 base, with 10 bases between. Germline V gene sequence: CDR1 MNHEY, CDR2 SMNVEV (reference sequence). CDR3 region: CASRKRKAKNIQYF. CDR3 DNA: TGTGCCAGCAGGAAACGCAAGGCCAAAAACATTCAGTACTTC.

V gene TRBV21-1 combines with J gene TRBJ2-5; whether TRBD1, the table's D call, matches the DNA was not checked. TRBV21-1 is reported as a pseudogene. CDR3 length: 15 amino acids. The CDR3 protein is CASPRGGQPQETQYF. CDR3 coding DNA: TGTGCCAGCCCCCGTGGGGGCCAACCCCAAGAGACCCAGTACTTC.

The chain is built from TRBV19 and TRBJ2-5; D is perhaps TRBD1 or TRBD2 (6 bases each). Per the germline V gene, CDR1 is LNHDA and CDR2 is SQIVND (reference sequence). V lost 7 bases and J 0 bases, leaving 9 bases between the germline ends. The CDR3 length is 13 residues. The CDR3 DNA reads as TGTGCCAGTAAGGGGGGCCACCAAGAGACCCAGTACTTC. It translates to CASKGGHQETQYF.

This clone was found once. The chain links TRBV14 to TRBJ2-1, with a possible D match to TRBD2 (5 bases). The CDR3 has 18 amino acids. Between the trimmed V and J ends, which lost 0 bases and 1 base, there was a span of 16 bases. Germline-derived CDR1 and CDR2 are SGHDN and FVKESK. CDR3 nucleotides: TGTGCCAGCAGCCAAGAGGGTAGAGGCGGGTGGTCCTACAATGAGCAGTTCTTC. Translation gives CASSQEGRGGWSYNEQFF. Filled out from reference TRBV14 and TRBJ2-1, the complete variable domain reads EAGVTQFPSHSVIEKGQTVTLRCDPISGHDNLYWYRRVMGKEIKFLLHFVKESKQDESGMPNNRFLAERTGGTYSTLKVQPAELEDSGVYFCASSQEGRGGWSYNEQFFGPGTRLTVL.

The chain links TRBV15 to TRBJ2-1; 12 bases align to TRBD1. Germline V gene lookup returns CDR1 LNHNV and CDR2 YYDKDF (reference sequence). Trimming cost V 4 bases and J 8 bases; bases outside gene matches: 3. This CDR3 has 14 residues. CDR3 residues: CATSNRDRGHEQFF. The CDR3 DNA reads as TGTGCCACCAGCAACCGGGACAGGGGGCATGAGCAGTTCTTC.

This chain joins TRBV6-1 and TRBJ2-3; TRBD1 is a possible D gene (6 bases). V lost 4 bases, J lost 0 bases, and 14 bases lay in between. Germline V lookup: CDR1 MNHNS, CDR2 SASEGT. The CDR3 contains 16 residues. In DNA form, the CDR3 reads TGTGCCAGCAGTGTGAGGGGGTTCCCTAGCACAGATACGCAGTATTTT. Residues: CASSVRGFPSTDTQYF.

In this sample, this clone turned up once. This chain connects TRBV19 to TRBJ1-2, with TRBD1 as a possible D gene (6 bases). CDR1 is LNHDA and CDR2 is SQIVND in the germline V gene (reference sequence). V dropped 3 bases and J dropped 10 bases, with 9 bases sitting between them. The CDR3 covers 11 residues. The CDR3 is CASSIRGTYTF. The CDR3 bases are TGTGCCAGTAGTATTAGGGGGACCTACACCTTC.

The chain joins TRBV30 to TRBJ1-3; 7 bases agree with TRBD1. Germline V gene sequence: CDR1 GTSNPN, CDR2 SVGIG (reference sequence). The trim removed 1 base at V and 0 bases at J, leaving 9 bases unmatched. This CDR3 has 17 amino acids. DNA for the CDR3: TGTGCCTGGAGTGACAAGACCCGGGACAGCTCTGGAAACACCATATATTTT. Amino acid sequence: CAWSDKTRDSSGNTIYF.

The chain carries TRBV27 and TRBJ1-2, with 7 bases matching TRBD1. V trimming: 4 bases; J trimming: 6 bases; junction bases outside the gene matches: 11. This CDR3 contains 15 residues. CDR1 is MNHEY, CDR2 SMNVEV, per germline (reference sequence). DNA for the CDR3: TGTGCCAGCAGTTCAACAGGGGTCGGAAAGGATGGCTACACCTTC. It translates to CASSSTGVGKDGYTF.

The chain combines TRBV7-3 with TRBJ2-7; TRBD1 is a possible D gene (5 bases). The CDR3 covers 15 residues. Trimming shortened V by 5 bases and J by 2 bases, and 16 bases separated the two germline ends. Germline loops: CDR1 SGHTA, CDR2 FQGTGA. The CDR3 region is CASSLGQGFPYEQYF. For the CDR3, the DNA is TGTGCCAGCAGCCTCGGGCAGGGCTTCCCCTACGAGCAGTACTTC.

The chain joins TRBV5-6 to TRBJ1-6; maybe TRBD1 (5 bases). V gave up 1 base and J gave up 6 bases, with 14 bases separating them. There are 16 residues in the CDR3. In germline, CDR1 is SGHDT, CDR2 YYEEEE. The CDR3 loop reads CASSLRKHQGNSPLHF. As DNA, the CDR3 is TGTGCCAGCAGCTTGCGTAAACATCAGGGTAATTCACCCCTCCACTTT.

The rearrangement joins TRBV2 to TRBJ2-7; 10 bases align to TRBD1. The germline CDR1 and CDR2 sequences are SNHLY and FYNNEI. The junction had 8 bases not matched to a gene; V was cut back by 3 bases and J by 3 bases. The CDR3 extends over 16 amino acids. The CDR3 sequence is CASSDQGQGGDYEQYF. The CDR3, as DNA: TGTGCCAGCAGTGATCAAGGACAGGGGGGGGACTACGAGCAGTACTTC.

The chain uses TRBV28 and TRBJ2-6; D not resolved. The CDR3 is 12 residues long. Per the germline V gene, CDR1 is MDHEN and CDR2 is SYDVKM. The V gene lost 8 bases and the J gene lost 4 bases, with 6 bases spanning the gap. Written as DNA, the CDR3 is TGTGCCAGCTCGACGGGGGCCAACGTCCTGACTTTC. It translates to CASSTGANVLTF.

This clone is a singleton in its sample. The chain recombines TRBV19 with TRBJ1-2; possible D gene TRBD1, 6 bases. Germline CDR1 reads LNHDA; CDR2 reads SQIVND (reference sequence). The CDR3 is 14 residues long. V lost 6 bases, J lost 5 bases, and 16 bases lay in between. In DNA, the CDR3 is TGTGCCAGTAGGACTCCAGGGGTGGGGTATGGCTACACCTTC. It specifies CASRTPGVGYGYTF.

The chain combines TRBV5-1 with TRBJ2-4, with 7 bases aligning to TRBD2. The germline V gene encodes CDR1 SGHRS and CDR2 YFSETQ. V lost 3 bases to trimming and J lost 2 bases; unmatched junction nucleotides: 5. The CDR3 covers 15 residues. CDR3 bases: TGCGCCAGCAGCTGGGGGAGGGAGACCAAAAACATTCAGTACTTC. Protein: CASSWGRETKNIQYF.

The CDR3: CASSPIVGRWERDMDNEQFF. CDR3 in DNA: TGCGCCAGCAGCCCAATCGTGGGGCGGTGGGAGCGGGACATGGACAATGAGCAGTTCTTC. The chain recombines TRBV5-1 with TRBJ2-1; tentatively, D is TRBD2 (7 bases). From germline, CDR1 is SGHRS and CDR2 YFSETQ. The CDR3 loop spans 20 amino acids. Trimming cost V 4 bases and J 5 bases, with 31 bases left between them.

CDR3 residues: CASSSLADGETQYF. The DNA for the CDR3 is TGTGCCAGCAGCTCGCTAGCGGATGGGGAGACCCAGTACTTC. This chain uses TRBV5-4 with TRBJ2-5, with 7 bases aligning to TRBD2. The CDR3 sequence is 14 residues long. Trimming cost V 3 bases and J 5 bases; bases outside gene matches: 7. Per germline, CDR1 SGHNT and CDR2 YYREEE (reference sequence).

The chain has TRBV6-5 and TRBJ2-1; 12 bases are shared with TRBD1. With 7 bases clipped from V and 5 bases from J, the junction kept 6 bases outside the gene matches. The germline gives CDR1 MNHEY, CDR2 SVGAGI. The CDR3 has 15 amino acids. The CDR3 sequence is CASIRDRGRDNEQFF. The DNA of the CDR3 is TGTGCCAGCATCCGGGACAGGGGGCGCGACAATGAGCAGTTCTTC.

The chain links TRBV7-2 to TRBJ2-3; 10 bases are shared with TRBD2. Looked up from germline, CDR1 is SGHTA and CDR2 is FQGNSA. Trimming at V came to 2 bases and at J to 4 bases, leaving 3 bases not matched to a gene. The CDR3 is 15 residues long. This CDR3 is CASSLTSGAPDTQYF. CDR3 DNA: TGTGCCAGCAGCTTAACTAGCGGGGCGCCAGATACGCAGTATTTT.

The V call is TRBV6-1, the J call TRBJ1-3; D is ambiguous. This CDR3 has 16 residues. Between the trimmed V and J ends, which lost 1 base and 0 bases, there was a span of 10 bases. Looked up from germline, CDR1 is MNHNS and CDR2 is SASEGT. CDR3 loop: CASSEGQVFSGNTIYF. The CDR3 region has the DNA TGTGCCAGCAGTGAAGGGCAGGTCTTCTCTGGAAACACCATATATTTT.

The CDR3 bases are TGTGCCAGCAGCCAAGATAGTACTAGCGGGAGGCCCCTCAATGAGCAGTTCTTC. Its protein is CASSQDSTSGRPLNEQFF. The V gene is TRBV14, the J gene TRBJ2-1; 12 bases are a match to TRBD2. Germline lookup yields CDR1 SGHDN and CDR2 FVKESK. There are 18 residues in the CDR3. The V and J ends lost 0 bases and 6 bases, in that order; junction bases with no gene match: 9.